The 17 T cell receptor beta chains listed next were all sequenced from one sample in a study of T cells in Graves' hyperthyroidism and ophthalmopathy. RNA transcripts provided the source from which TCR beta CDR3 regions were amplified. Initially, a first-round RT-PCR of the TCR CDR3 employed the HTBI primer set. From the multiplex PCR reads, TCRdb called clonotypes with MiXCR, one entry per CDR3 protein. This sample carries some 490,000 distinct CDR3 sequences, roughly 22% of them seen once, and the ten largest clones take approximately 49%. Material for sequencing was blood. The receptors originated from an older woman with Graves' ophthalmopathy.

This clonotype came up a few times. The V gene is TRBV25-1, the J gene TRBJ2-1, with 7 positions matching TRBD2. The CDR3 length is 16 residues. J lost 10 bases, V lost 4 bases, and 16 bases had no gene match. The germline CDR1 and CDR2 sequences are MGHDK and SYGVNS. CDR3 DNA: TGTGCCAGCAGTGCGCCTAGCGGCCGCCCCACAATGGAGCAGTTCTTC. Its translation: CASSAPSGRPTMEQFF.

V gene TRBV4-1 combines with J gene TRBJ2-7, with TRBD2 matching over 7 bases. The V gene's germline CDR1 is MGHRA and CDR2 YSYEKL. This CDR3 comprises 15 residues. J was trimmed by 2 bases and V by 1 base; bases with no gene match: 5. DNA of the CDR3: TGCGCCAGCAGCCAAGGGGAGGGACCCACCTACGAGCAGTACTTC. This translates into CASSQGEGPTYEQYF.

This clonotype has more than one count but fewer than ten. This sequence joins TRBV6-1 and TRBJ2-2, with D perhaps matching TRBD1 (6 bases). The V end was cut by 5 bases, the J end by 1 base, with 14 bases between. The V gene's germline CDR1 is MNHNS and CDR2 SASEGT. The CDR3 is made up of 16 amino acids. In nucleotides, the CDR3 is TGTGCCAGCAGTCCCCTGGGCAGGGGGAACACCGGGGAGCTGTTTTTT. This encodes CASSPLGRGNTGELFF.

The chain combines TRBV2 with TRBJ2-5; D gene unclear. The V gene lost 0 bases and the J gene lost 8 bases, with 10 bases spanning the gap. The germline gives CDR1 SNHLY, CDR2 FYNNEI. There are 13 residues in the CDR3. CDR3 bases: TGTGCCAGCAGTGAAGCGGGCCTCGGAACCCAGTACTTC. Its protein product is CASSEAGLGTQYF.

This chain uses TRBV20-1 with TRBJ2-4; TRBD1 matches 7 bases. In germline, CDR1 is DFQATT, CDR2 SNEGSKA (reference sequence). CDR3 length: 17 residues. The V and J ends lost 2 bases and 0 bases, in that order; junction bases with no gene match: 10. CDR3 DNA: TGCAGTGCTAGAAAGGCCGACAGGGACCTAGCCAAAAACATTCAGTACTTC. Its protein product is CSARKADRDLAKNIQYF.

This clonotype came up many times. This rearrangement joins TRBV28 to TRBJ1-3; possible D gene TRBD1, 6 bases. V shed 5 bases and J shed 4 bases, with 12 bases lying between them. Germline CDR1 and CDR2: MDHEN and SYDVKM. There are 14 residues in the CDR3. The CDR3 DNA reads as TGTGCCAGCAGTCCCCAAGACAGGGGAAACACCATATATTTT. This translates into CASSPQDRGNTIYF.

The CDR3 nucleotides read TGTGCCATCAGTGAAAGCGGGAGGGCGGCGGAGACCCAGTACTTC. Its translation is CAISESGRAAETQYF. This sequence joins TRBV10-3 and TRBJ2-5; 10 bases align to TRBD2. Germline-derived CDR1 and CDR2 are ENHRY and SYGVKD. The CDR3 contains 15 residues. The V and J ends lost 3 bases and 5 bases, in that order; junction bases with no gene match: 6.

This chain joins TRBV28 and TRBJ2-1, with D tentatively TRBD2 (5 bases). Germline loops: CDR1 MDHEN, CDR2 SYDVKM. The CDR3 extends over 12 amino acids. V shed 4 bases and J shed 12 bases, with 13 bases lying between them. The CDR3 here is CASSSLLVGQFF. The CDR3 nucleotides read TGTGCCAGCAGTTCCCTACTAGTGGGGCAGTTCTTC.

The J gene is TRBJ1-6, the V gene TRBV19; D uncertain. Germline V gene lookup returns CDR1 LNHDA and CDR2 SQIVND (reference sequence). CDR3 length equals 12 residues. Trimming removed 0 bases at V and 7 bases at J, with 1 base between. The CDR3 region has the DNA TGTGCCAGTAGTATAGAGAATTCACCCCTCCACTTT. It encodes CASSIENSPLHF. Together with reference TRBV19 and TRBJ1-6, the CDR3 gives the full variable domain: DGGITQSPKYLFRKEGQNVTLSCEQNLNHDAMYWYRQDPGQGLRLIYYSQIVNDFQKGDIAEGYSVSREKKESFPLTVTSAQKNPTAFYLCASSIENSPLHFGNGTRLTVT.

This sequence joins TRBV29-1 and TRBJ2-7; TRBD2 agrees at 10 bases. J lost 2 bases, V lost 4 bases, and 5 bases had no gene match. Per the germline V gene, CDR1 is SQVTM and CDR2 is ANQGSEA. CDR3 length: 14 residues. CDR3 amino acids: CSVGPSGSPYEQYF. CDR3 DNA: TGCAGCGTTGGTCCTAGCGGGAGTCCCTACGAGCAGTACTTC.

This clonotype was counted only a few times. V usage is TRBV6-1 and J usage is TRBJ2-5; 9 bases map to TRBD2. Germline V gene data show CDR1 as MNHNS and CDR2 as SASEGT. This CDR3 contains 13 residues. CDR3 DNA sequence: TGTGCGGTCTTTAGCGGGAGCGGGGAGACCCAGTACTTC. It encodes CAVFSGSGETQYF.

The chain joins TRBV5-1 to TRBJ2-3; 7 nucleotides match TRBD1. This CDR3 has 17 residues. Germline CDR1 reads SGHRS; CDR2 reads YFSETQ. The junction had 10 bases not matched to a gene; V was cut back by 1 base and J by 2 bases. CDR3 nucleotide sequence: TGCGCCAGCAGCTTGCGGTGGGGTCAGGGGGTCACAGATACGCAGTATTTT. It specifies CASSLRWGQGVTDTQYF.

In its sample, this clonotype was seen many times. The CDR3 loop reads CASSPVAGWDEQYF. For the CDR3, the DNA is TGTGCCAGCAGTCCTGTAGCGGGATGGGACGAGCAGTACTTC. V usage is TRBV6-2 or TRBV6-3 and J usage is TRBJ2-7, with 8 bases matching TRBD2. The CDR3 is 14 amino acids. Losses at the gene ends were 5 bases for V and 5 bases for J; bases not matched to a gene: 8. Germline assignment: CDR1 MNHEY and CDR2 SVGEGT.

This chain joins TRBV30 and TRBJ1-1; tentatively, D is TRBD1 (5 bases). Germline V CDR1 and CDR2: GTSNPN, SVGIG (reference sequence). The CDR3 totals 13 residues. V lost 0 bases, J lost 4 bases, and 9 bases lay in between. The CDR3 here is CAWSVGAGTEAFF. In DNA, the CDR3 is TGTGCCTGGAGTGTAGGGGCCGGCACTGAAGCTTTCTTT.

V usage is TRBV6-1 and J usage is TRBJ2-1; 12 bases match TRBD2. The CDR3 extends over 15 amino acids. The germline CDR1 and CDR2 sequences are MNHNS and SASEGT. V lost 2 bases and J lost 7; bases outside the gene matches: 3. CDR3 bases: TGTGCCAGCAGTGAATGGACTAGCGGGGATAATGAGCAGTTCTTC. Amino acids: CASSEWTSGDNEQFF.

This sequence joins TRBV12-3 or TRBV12-4 and TRBJ2-2; D possibly uses TRBD1 or TRBD2 (5 bases each). V was shortened by 6 bases and J by 7 bases, with 21 bases between the two germline ends. CDR3 size: 16 residues. DNA for the CDR3: TGTGCCAGCAGCGATGGTAGGGCAGGGACGGTCGGGGAGCTGTTTTTT. Amino acids: CASSDGRAGTVGELFF.

Only a few counts were recorded for this clonotype. The gene calls are TRBV6-1 and TRBJ2-3; 8 bases match TRBD2. Germline CDR1 is MNHNS and CDR2 is SASEGT. J gave up 8 bases and V 5 bases, and 6 bases lay outside the gene matches. This CDR3 contains 13 residues. The CDR3 DNA follows: TGTGCCAGCAGTTCAGGACTAGCTGGTACGCAGTATTTT. Its protein product is CASSSGLAGTQYF.